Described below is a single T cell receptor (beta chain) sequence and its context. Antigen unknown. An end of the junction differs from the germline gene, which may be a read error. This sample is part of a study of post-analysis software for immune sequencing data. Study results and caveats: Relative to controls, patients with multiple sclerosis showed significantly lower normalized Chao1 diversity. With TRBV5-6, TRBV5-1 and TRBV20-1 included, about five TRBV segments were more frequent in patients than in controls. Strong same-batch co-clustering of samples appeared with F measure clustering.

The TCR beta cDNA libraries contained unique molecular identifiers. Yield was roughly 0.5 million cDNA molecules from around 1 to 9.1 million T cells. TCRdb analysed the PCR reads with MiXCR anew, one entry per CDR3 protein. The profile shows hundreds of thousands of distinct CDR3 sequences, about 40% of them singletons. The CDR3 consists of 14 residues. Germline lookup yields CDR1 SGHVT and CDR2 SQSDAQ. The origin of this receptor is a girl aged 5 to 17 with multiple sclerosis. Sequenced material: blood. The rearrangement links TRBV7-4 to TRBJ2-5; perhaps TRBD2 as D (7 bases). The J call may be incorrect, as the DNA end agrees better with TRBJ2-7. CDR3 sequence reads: CVSSQGCGSDEQYF. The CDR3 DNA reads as TGTGTCAGCAGCCAGGGGTGCGGGAGCGACGAGCAGTACTTC.